Sequencing of this TCR beta chain was carried out in a study of T-cell reconstitution after alpha-beta-depleted transplantation in children. V dropped 2 bases and J dropped 7 bases, with 14 bases sitting between them. CDR3 size: 15 residues. Construction of the TCRbeta library involved unique molecular identifiers. TCRdb redid the calling of the PCR reads with MiXCR, one entry per CDR3 protein. The sample shows a few hundred thousand distinct CDR3 sequences, approximately 20% of them seen only once. The V call is TRBV12-3 or TRBV12-4, the J call TRBJ2-2; D could derive from TRBD1 or TRBD2 (5 bases each). The input for sequencing was PBMCs from the stem cell graft donor, taken from the stem cell graft. The TCR comes from a human donor who donated a stem cell graft to a child with acute lymphoblastic leukemia. This chain's CDR3 is CASSLWGAGIGELFF. CDR3 sequence (DNA): TGTGCCAGCAGTTTATGGGGCGCGGGCATCGGGGAGCTGTTTTTT.